These T cell receptor beta chains were read from a single sample in a study of chemoradiotherapy in HPV16-positive cancers. Sequencing was performed with immunoSEQ multiplex PCR; in TCRdb, only in-frame clones are kept and a portion is missing. The sample shows roughly 6,800 clones, about 64% of them seen only once. The sequenced sample was tumor tissue, obtained from a patient who underwent chemoradiotherapy. These TCRs come from a human donor with HPV-associated anogenital cancer. The CDR3 runs from the conserved cysteine through the conserved F or W. Each record gives: clone size, V gene, D gene, J gene, CDR3 DNA, CDR3 protein. D genes are given only for firm matches. Clone size is given for some rows only: seen once, a few or many times, or a class if the clone is expanded.

.	TRBV5-1	.	TRBJ2-1	TGCGCCAGCAGCTTGGTACAGCTATACAATGAGCAGTTCTTC	CASSLVQLYNEQFF
.	TRBV7-6	.	TRBJ1-6	TGTGCCAGCAGCCGGGCCCAAGCAAATTCACCCCTCCACTTT	CASSRAQANSPLHF
few	TRBV5-1	.	TRBJ2-6	TGCGCCAGCAGCGTACAGGGCTCGGGTGGGGCCAACGTCCTGACTTTC	CASSVQGSGGANVLTF
once	TRBV7-2	.	TRBJ1-3	TGTGCCAGCAGCTTAGACACTCTCTCTGGAAACACCATATATTTT	CASSLDTLSGNTIYF
.	TRBV19	TRBD1	TRBJ1-1	TGTGCCAGTAGTATCGGTTCAGGGGGGTACACTGAAGCTTTCTTT	CASSIGSGGYTEAFF
.	TRBV27	.	TRBJ1-5	TGTGCCAGCAGCCGGGACGGACCCAATCAGCCCCAGCATTTT	CASSRDGPNQPQHF
once	TRBV25-1	TRBD2	TRBJ2-7	TGTGCCAGCATGACTAGCGGGCCGACCTACGAGCAGTACTTC	CASMTSGPTYEQYF
once	TRBV4-3	TRBD2	TRBJ2-3	TGCGCCAGCAGCGCGCTAGCGGGAGGGGGCACAGATACGCAGTATTTT	CASSALAGGGTDTQYF
.	TRBV18	.	TRBJ1-1	TGTGCCAGCTCACCATCGCTGGCTGGGGTCATGAACACTGAAGCTTTCTTT	CASSPSLAGVMNTEAFF
.	TRBV19	TRBD1	TRBJ1-1	TGTGCCAGTAGTATTAGACAGGGTGTTAACACTGAAGCTTTCTTT	CASSIRQGVNTEAFF
.	TRBV4-2	.	TRBJ2-3	TGTGCCAGCAGCCGACTTACTACAGGGAGCGCAGATACGCAGTATTTT	CASSRLTTGSADTQYF
.	TRBV7-9	.	TRBJ1-5	TGTGCCAGCAGCTTAGGAGGACAGCCCCAGCATTTT	CASSLGGQPQHF
.	TRBV19	TRBD2	TRBJ2-2	TGTGCCAGTAGTATGGGAGGGGAAGACACCGGGGAGCTGTTTTTT	CASSMGGEDTGELFF
.	TRBV5-6	TRBD1	TRBJ1-2	TGTGCCAGCAGCCTCGACAGGGCCGGCTACGGCTACACCTTC	CASSLDRAGYGYTF
.	TRBV7-3	.	TRBJ2-2	TGTGCCAGCAGCTTAACTGGCAGCCCGAACACCGGGGAGCTGTTTTTT	CASSLTGSPNTGELFF
.	TRBV6-6	TRBD1	TRBJ1-2	TGTGCCAGCAGGGACAGGGAGGTAGGGGGCTACACCTTC	CASRDREVGGYTF
.	TRBV6-1	.	TRBJ1-6	TGTGCCAGCAGTTCACAGGGATCACCCCTCCACTTT	CASSSQGSPLHF
.	TRBV11-3	.	TRBJ1-2	TGTGCCAGCAGCCAAAGAACCTTCGGGACCGACTCTGGAGGCTACACCTTC	CASSQRTFGTDSGGYTF
.	TRBV7-9	TRBD2	TRBJ2-3	TGTGCCAGCAGCTTAAATACGGGGGGGCTCGCAGATACGCAGTATTTT	CASSLNTGGLADTQYF
.	TRBV4-3	.	TRBJ1-1	TGCGCCAGCAGCCAAGCAGTGGGAATCACTGAAGCTTTCTTT	CASSQAVGITEAFF
few	TRBV6-1	TRBD2	TRBJ2-1	TGTGCCAGCAGTGAAGCGACCGGGGGGGGTATAGATGAGCAGTTCTTC	CASSEATGGGIDEQFF
.	TRBV21-1	.	TRBJ1-5	TGTGCCATTCCGACAGGGAGTGGCCAGCCCCAGCATTTT	CAIPTGSGQPQHF
.	TRBV28	.	TRBJ1-2	TGTGCCAGCAGTTTTCGGGGATCTTATGGCTACACCTTC	CASSFRGSYGYTF
.	TRBV5-1	TRBD2	TRBJ2-1	TGCGCCAGCAGCTTGGGAGGGAGGGTCCCTTTGGATGAGCAGTTCTTC	CASSLGGRVPLDEQFF
.	TRBV7-3	.	TRBJ1-1	TGTGCCAGCAGCCTAATGGGGGACACTGAAGCTTTCTTT	CASSLMGDTEAFF
once	TRBV5-1	.	TRBJ1-2	TGCGCCAGCAGCTTGGAAGCAGGGCGAAACTATGGCTACACCTTC	CASSLEAGRNYGYTF
few	TRBV9	TRBD2	TRBJ2-1	TGTGCCAGCAGCGACCTAGCGGGAGCTTTCAATGAGCAGTTCTTC	CASSDLAGAFNEQFF
.	TRBV11-3	.	TRBJ1-1	TGTGCCAGCAGCTTAGGAGGCAGGGCTGGAACTGAAGCTTTCTTT	CASSLGGRAGTEAFF
.	TRBV28	TRBD1	TRBJ1-2	TGTGCCAGCAGTCTCCTGGCAGGGGGACTCAACTATGGCTACACCTTC	CASSLLAGGLNYGYTF
.	TRBV5-4	TRBD2	TRBJ2-2	TGTGCCAGCAGCCCGGGACTAGCGGGGACCGGGGAGCTGTTTTTT	CASSPGLAGTGELFF
.	TRBV18	TRBD1	TRBJ2-1	TGTGCCAGCTCACTTGGGGACAGGTCGAATGAGCAGTTCTTC	CASSLGDRSNEQFF
.	TRBV11-1	.	TRBJ2-1	TGTGCCAGCAGCTTAAATGGGCCCAATGAGCAGTTCTTC	CASSLNGPNEQFF
.	TRBV25-1	.	TRBJ2-3	TGTGCCAGCATGGAGTCAAACACAGATACGCAGTATTTT	CASMESNTDTQYF
.	TRBV6-5	.	TRBJ1-2	TGTGCCAGCAGCCCGGACTTTTGGAACTATGGCTACACCTTC	CASSPDFWNYGYTF
.	TRBV18	TRBD2	TRBJ2-1	TGTGCCAGCTCGCTCTATAATGGAGCGGGAGAAAATGAGCAGTTCTTC	CASSLYNGAGENEQFF
.	TRBV7-2	.	TRBJ1-1	TGTGCCAGCAGCTTAGCGCAGGGTTTGGGGAACACTGAAGCTTTCTTT	CASSLAQGLGNTEAFF
.	TRBV29-1	.	TRBJ1-5	TGCAGCGTTGGGGGGTTTCTTGATAGCAATCAGCCCCAGCATTTT	CSVGGFLDSNQPQHF
few	TRBV7-2	TRBD1	TRBJ1-3	TGTGCCAGCAGCTTAGCGGGACAGGGGGCAAACACCATATATTTT	CASSLAGQGANTIYF
once	TRBV6-5	TRBD2	TRBJ2-7	TGTGCCAGCAGCCCTACTAGCGGGAGGTACGAGCAGTACTTC	CASSPTSGRYEQYF
few	TRBV27	.	TRBJ1-1	TGTGCCAGCAGTTTATCACAGATGAACACTGAAGCTTTCTTT	CASSLSQMNTEAFF